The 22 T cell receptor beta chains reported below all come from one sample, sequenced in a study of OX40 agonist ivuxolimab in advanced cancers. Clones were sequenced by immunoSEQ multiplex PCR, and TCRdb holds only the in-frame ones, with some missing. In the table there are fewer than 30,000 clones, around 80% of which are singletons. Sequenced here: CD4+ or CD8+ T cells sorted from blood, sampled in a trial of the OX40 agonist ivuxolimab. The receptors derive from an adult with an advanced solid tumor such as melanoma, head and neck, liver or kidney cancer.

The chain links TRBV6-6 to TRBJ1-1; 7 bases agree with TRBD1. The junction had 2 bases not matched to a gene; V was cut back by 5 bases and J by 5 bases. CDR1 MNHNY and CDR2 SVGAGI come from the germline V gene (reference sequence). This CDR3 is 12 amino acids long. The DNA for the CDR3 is TGTGCCAGCAGTCTACAGGGGACTGAAGCTTTCTTT. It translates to CASSLQGTEAFF.

The CDR3 coding sequence is TGTGCCAGTAGTACCGGAGGGGGCGGCACTGAAGCTTTCTTT. This codes for CASSTGGGGTEAFF. The chain recombines TRBV19 with TRBJ1-1, with TRBD1 identical over 7 bases. The germline CDR1 and CDR2 sequences are LNHDA and SQIVND (reference sequence). Unmatched junction bases numbered 6, after V lost 4 bases and J lost 4 bases. This CDR3 has 14 residues.

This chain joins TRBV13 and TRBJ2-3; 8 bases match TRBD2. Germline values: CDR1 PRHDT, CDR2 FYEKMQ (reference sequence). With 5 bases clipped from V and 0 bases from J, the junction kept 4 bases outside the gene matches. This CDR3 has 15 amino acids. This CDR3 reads CASSTTSGSTDTQYF. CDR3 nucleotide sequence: TGTGCCAGCAGCACAACTAGCGGAAGCACAGATACGCAGTATTTT.

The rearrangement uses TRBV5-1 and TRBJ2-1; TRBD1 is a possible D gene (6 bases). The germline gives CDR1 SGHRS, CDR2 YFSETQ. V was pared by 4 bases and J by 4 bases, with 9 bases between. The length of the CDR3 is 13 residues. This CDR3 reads CASSLTGYNEQFF. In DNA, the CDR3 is TGCGCCAGCAGCCTCACAGGGTACAATGAGCAGTTCTTC.

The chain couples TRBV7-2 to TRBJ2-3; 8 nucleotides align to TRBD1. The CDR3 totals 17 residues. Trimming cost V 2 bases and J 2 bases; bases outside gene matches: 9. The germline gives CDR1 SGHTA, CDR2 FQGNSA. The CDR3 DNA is TGTGCCAGCAGCTTACGAATCCGGGACAGGAACACAGATACGCAGTATTTT. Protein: CASSLRIRDRNTDTQYF.

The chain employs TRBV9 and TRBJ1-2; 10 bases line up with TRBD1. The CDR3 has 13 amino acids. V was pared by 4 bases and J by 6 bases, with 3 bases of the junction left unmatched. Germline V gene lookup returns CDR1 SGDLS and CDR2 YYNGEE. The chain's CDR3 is CASSYGQGDGYTF. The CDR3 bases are TGTGCCAGCAGCTACGGACAGGGGGATGGCTACACCTTC.

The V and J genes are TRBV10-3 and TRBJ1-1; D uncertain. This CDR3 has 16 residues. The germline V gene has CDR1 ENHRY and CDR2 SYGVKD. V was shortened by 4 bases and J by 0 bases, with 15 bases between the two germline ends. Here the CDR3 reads CAISARGIGMNTEAFF. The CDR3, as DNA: TGTGCCATCAGTGCCCGCGGAATTGGAATGAACACTGAAGCTTTCTTT.

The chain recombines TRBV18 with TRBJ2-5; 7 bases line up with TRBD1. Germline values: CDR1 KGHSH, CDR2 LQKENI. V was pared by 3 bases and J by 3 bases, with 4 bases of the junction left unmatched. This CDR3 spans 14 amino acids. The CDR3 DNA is TGTGCCAGCTCACCCCGGGACAGAGAAGAGACCCAGTACTTC. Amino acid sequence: CASSPRDREETQYF.

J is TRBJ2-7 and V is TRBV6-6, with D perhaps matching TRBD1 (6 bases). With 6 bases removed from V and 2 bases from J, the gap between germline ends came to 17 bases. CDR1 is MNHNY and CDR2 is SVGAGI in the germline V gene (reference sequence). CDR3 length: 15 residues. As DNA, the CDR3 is TGTGCCAGCAGCCGCAAGCCTCAGGGGACCTACGAGCAGTACTTC. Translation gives CASSRKPQGTYEQYF.

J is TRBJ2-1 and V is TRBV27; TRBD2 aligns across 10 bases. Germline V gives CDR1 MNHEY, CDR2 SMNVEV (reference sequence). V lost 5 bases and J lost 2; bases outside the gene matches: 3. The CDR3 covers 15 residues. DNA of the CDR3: TGTGCCAGCAGTGTCCTAGCGGGGGCCTACAATGAGCAGTTCTTC. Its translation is CASSVLAGAYNEQFF.

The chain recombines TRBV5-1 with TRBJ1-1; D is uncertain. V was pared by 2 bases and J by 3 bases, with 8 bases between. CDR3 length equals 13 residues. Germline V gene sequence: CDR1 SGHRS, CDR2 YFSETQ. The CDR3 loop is CASSLSMYTEAFF. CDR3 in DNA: TGCGCCAGCAGCTTATCCATGTACACTGAAGCTTTCTTT.

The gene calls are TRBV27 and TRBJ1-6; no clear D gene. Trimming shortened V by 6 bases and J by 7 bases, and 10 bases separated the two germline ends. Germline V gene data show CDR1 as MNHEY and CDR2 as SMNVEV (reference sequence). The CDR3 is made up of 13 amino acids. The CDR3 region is CASSEIMNSPLHF. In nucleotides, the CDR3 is TGTGCCAGCAGCGAAATCATGAATTCACCCCTCCACTTT.

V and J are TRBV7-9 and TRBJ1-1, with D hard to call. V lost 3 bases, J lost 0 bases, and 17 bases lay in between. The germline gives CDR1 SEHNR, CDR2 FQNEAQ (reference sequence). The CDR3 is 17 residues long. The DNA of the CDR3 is TGTGCCAGCAGCTTCCCGGCAGGACGGACCATGAACACTGAAGCTTTCTTT. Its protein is CASSFPAGRTMNTEAFF.

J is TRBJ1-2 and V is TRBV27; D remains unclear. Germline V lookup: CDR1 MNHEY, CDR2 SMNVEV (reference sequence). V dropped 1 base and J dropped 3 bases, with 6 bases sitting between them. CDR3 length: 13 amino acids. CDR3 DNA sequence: TGTGCCAGCAGTTTATGGGCATACTATGGCTACACCTTC. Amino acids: CASSLWAYYGYTF.

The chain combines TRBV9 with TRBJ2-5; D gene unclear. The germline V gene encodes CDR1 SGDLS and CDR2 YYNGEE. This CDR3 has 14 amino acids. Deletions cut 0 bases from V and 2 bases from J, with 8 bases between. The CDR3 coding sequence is TGTGCCAGCAGCGTAGCTGGTATTCAAGAGACCCAGTACTTC. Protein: CASSVAGIQETQYF.

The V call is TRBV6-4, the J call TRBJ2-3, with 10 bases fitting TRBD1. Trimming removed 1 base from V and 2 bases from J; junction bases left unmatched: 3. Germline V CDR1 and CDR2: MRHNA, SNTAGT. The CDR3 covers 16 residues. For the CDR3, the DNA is TGTGCCAGCAGTGACTGGGGGACAGGGGACACAGATACGCAGTATTTT. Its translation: CASSDWGTGDTDTQYF.

As DNA, the CDR3 is TGTGCCAGCAGTTTGAGGGCAAAAGTCTCCTACGAGCAGTACTTC. Translating it yields CASSLRAKVSYEQYF. This chain connects TRBV27 to TRBJ2-7; a weak D match, TRBD2 (5 bases). This CDR3 is 15 amino acids long. In germline, CDR1 is MNHEY, CDR2 SMNVEV (reference sequence). The V and J ends lost 3 bases and 0 bases respectively, with 12 bases between them.

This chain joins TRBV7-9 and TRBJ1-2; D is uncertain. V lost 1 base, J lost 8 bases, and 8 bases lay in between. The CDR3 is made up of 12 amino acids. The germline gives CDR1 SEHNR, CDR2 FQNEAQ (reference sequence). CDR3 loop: CASSLGHVGYTF. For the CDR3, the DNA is TGTGCCAGCAGCTTAGGACATGTCGGCTACACCTTC.

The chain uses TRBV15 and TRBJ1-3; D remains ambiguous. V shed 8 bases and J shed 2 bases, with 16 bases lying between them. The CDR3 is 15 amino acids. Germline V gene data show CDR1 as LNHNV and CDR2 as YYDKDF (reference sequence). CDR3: CATLSSSPPGNTIYF. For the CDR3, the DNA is TGTGCCACCCTCAGCAGCAGCCCCCCTGGAAACACCATATATTTT. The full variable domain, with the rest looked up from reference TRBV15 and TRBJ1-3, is DAMVIQNPRYQVTQFGKPVTLSCSQTLNHNVMYWYQQKSSQAPKLLFHYYDKDFNNEADTPDNFQSRRPNTSFCFLDIRSPGLGDTAMYLCATLSSSPPGNTIYFGEGSWLTVV.

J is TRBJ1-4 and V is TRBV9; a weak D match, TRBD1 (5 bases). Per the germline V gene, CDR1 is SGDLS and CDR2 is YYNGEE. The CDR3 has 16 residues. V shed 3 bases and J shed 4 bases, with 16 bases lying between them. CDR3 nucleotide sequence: TGTGCCAGCAGCGCCCCTTGGGGGGATGGTAATGAAAAACTGTTTTTT. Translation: CASSAPWGDGNEKLFF.

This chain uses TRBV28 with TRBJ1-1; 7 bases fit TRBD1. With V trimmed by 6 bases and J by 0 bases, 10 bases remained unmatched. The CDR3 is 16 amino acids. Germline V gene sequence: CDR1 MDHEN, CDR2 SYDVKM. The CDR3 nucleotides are TGTGCCAGCAGAGACGGGACAGTGGAATTGAACACTGAAGCTTTCTTT. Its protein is CASRDGTVELNTEAFF.

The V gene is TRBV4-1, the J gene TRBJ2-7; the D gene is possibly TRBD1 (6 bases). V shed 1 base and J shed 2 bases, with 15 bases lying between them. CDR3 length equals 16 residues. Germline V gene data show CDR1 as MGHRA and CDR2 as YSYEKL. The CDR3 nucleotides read TGCGCCAGCAGCCAAGCCGCGGACAGACCAACCTACGAGCAGTACTTC. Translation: CASSQAADRPTYEQYF.